The clone carrying this TCR beta chain was recorded once. The antigen is unknown. This record comes from a study of shared clonotypes between healthy human individuals. General observations from the study: Clonotype sharing among donors, it was expected, would be affected by sequencing depth.

Deep was the level used in running the assay. Investigators spread the genomic DNA of each subset evenly over several immunoSEQ plates. Libraries were prepared by immunoSEQ multiplex PCR; TCRdb keeps only in-frame clonotypes and omits some of them. The table lists about 520,000 clones, roughly 80% of them singletons, with roughly 12% in the top ten. Tens of millions of PBMCs supplied genomic DNA for unsorted samples. CDR3 length: 12 amino acids. The germline CDR1 and CDR2 sequences are KGHSH and LQKENI. Trimming pared 7 bases from V and 3 bases from J, leaving 8 bases between. The chain employs TRBV18 and TRBJ2-3; D is uncertain. The TCR comes from a woman in her thirties or forties in good health. Some clones in this sample may be carry-over from other donors' samples. Sequencing used PBMCs. The CDR3, as DNA: TGTGCCAGCTTGGCAGAGACAGATACGCAGTATTTT. Its translation is CASLAETDTQYF.